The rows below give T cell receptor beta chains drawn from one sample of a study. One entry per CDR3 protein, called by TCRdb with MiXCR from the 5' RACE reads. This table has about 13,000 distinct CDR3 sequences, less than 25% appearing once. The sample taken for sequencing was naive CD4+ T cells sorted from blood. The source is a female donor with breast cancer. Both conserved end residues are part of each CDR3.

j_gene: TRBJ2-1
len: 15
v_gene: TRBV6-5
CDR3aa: CASSLRDRASNEQFF

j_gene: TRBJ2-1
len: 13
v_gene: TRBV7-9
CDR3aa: CASSVHEPSGQFF

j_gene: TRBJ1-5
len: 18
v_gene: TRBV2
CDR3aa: CASSNRQGTFYGNQPQHF

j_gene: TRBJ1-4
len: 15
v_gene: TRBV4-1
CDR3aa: CASSPRAGVNEKLFF

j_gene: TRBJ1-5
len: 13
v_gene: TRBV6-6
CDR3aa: CASRYGEGGTQHF

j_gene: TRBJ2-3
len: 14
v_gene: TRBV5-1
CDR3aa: CASSLEVSTDTQYF

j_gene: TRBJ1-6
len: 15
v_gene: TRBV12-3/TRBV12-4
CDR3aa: CASSSFSGVNSPLHF

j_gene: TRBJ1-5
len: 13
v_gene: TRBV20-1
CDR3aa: CSARDQAYQPQHF

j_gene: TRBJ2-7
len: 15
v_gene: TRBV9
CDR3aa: CASSVGIGLSYEQYF

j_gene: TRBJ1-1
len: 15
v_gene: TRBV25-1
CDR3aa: CASSKGQTLNTVAFF

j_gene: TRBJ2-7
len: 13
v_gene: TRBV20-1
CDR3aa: CSARRAEGDEQYF

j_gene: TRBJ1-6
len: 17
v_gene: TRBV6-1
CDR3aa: CASSNRPGQGPNSPLHF

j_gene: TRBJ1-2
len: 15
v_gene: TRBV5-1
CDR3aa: CASSFTDIPSGGYTF

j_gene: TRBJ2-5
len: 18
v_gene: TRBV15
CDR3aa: CATSRDLPGQGLRETQYF

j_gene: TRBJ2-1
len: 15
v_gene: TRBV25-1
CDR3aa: CASSEDRASFDEQFF

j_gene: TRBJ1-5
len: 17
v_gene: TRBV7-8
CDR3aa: CASSLGAGTGTNQPQHF

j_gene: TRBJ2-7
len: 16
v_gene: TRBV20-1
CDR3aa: CSASSSRALGPYEQYF

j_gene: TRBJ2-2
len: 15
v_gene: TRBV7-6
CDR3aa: CASRRLAGPTGELFF

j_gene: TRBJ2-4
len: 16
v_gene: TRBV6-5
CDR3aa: CASSPRLKGAVNVQYF

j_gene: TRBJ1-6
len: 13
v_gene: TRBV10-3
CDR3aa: CAISGTDNSPLHF

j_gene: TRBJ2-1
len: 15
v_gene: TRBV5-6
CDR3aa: CASRTGLLSYNEQFF

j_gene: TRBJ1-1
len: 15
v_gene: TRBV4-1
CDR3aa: CASSRWGQGNTEAFF

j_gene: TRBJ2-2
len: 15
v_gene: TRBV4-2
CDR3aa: CASSQDRQGAGELFF

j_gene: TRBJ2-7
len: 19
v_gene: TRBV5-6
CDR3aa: CASSSDDWTSGRVGYEQYF

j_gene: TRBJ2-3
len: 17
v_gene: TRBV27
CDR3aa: CASSLWWGRGGTDTQYF

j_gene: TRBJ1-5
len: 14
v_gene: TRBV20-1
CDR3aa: CSATQGGSNQPQHF

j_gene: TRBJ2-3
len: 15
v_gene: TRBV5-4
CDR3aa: CASSLGSGSTDTQYF

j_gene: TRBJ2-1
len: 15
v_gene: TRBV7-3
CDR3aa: CASSLRASGRSEQFF

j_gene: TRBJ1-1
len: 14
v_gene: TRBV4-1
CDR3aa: CASRQQGTNTEAFF

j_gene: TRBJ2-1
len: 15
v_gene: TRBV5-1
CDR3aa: CASSFGAASDNEQFF